Following are 10 T cell receptor beta chains from one sample sequenced in a study of identical twins. TCRdb re-called the 5' RACE reads through MiXCR, storing one row per CDR3 protein. This sample has fewer than 800,000 distinct CDR3 sequences, with roughly 7.1% found just once. The same sample was also used in a study of yellow fever vaccine responses in identical twins.

Material: PBMCs. These receptors were collected from a woman between 18 and 29 years old in good health.

This clonotype has a handful of counts. The V and J genes are TRBV6-5 and TRBJ2-3; weak D call: TRBD1 (6 bases). The CDR3 is made up of 16 amino acids. V was cut by 2 bases and J by 6 bases, with 18 bases left in between. Germline CDR1 is MNHEY and CDR2 is SVGAGI. The CDR3 nucleotides read TGTGCCAGCAGTTACATCTTCGGGACACCGGGGGATACGCAGTATTTT. Translation: CASSYIFGTPGDTQYF.

The chain has TRBV4-1 and TRBJ1-1; D is possibly TRBD1 (6 bases). Germline loops: CDR1 MGHRA, CDR2 YSYEKL. V lost 4 bases to trimming and J lost 0 bases, with 15 bases between them. The CDR3 is 16 residues long. The DNA of the CDR3 is TGCGCCAGCAGCCGAAGGGGGGACAACATGAACACTGAAGCTTTCTTT. This sequence encodes CASSRRGDNMNTEAFF.

This clonotype was seen a few times. The rearrangement joins TRBV27 to TRBJ2-5; 9 nucleotides agree with TRBD1. V dropped 2 bases and J dropped 5; count of bases not matched to a gene: 15. The CDR3 consists of 18 residues. Germline lookup yields CDR1 MNHEY and CDR2 SMNVEV (reference sequence). The CDR3 region is CASSLQFPPRQGEETQYF. The CDR3 DNA is TGTGCCAGCAGTTTACAGTTCCCACCTCGACAGGGGGAGGAGACCCAGTACTTC.

This clonotype was observed a few times. The rearrangement uses TRBV20-1 and TRBJ2-4; D possibly matches TRBD1 or TRBD2 (6 bases each). Trimming took 3 bases from V and 0 from J, leaving 9 bases between them. Germline CDR1 is DFQATT and CDR2 is SNEGSKA (reference sequence). The length of the CDR3 is 14 residues. The CDR3 loop reads CSAREGEAKNIQYF. The CDR3 DNA reads TGCAGTGCTAGGGAGGGGGAAGCCAAAAACATTCAGTACTTC.

This clonotype was counted ten times or more. This chain joins TRBV12-3 or TRBV12-4 and TRBJ2-1, with 10 positions matching TRBD1. The CDR3 has 15 amino acids. The V and J ends lost 4 bases and 0 bases, in that order; junction bases with no gene match: 0. Written as DNA, the CDR3 is TGTGCCAGCAGTTGGACAGGGGGCTCCTACAATGAGCAGTTCTTC. It yields the protein CASSWTGGSYNEQFF.

The chain recombines TRBV20-1 with TRBJ1-2, with D tentatively TRBD1 (5 bases). V was clipped by 0 bases and J by 4 bases, with 15 bases between them. The CDR3 is 15 amino acids. Looked up from germline, CDR1 is DFQATT and CDR2 is SNEGSKA (reference sequence). CDR3 sequence: CSARDRERGIYGYTF. Written as DNA, the CDR3 is TGCAGTGCTAGAGATCGGGAGAGGGGAATCTATGGCTACACCTTC.

This clonotype was picked up many times. V is TRBV6-6 and J is TRBJ1-1; the D gene is possibly TRBD1 (5 bases). This CDR3 has 13 residues. V gave up 5 bases and J gave up 6 bases, with 13 bases separating them. Germline loops: CDR1 MNHNY, CDR2 SVGAGI (reference sequence). The CDR3: CASSLRRGPEAFF. Written as DNA, the CDR3 is TGTGCCAGCAGTCTACGGAGGGGTCCTGAAGCTTTCTTT.

This clonotype was counted many times. The chain has TRBV12-3 or TRBV12-4 and TRBJ2-1; perhaps TRBD1 as D (6 bases). Trimming took off 5 bases at V and 0 bases at J, with 8 bases between the two ends. This CDR3 is built from 14 residues. CDR3 nucleotide sequence: TGTGCCAGCAGTCCGGACAGCTCCTACAATGAGCAGTTCTTC. It translates to CASSPDSSYNEQFF.

This clonotype was found a few times. The chain employs TRBV20-1 and TRBJ1-1, with TRBD1 as a possible D gene (5 bases). Germline V lookup: CDR1 DFQATT, CDR2 SNEGSKA (reference sequence). The CDR3 is 17 amino acids. Trimming removed 0 bases at V and 0 bases at J, with 17 bases between. The CDR3 DNA sequence: TGCAGTGCTAGAGAGGCACGACAGACCATTATGAACACTGAAGCTTTCTTT. Its translation is CSAREARQTIMNTEAFF.

The CDR3 region has the DNA TGCGCCAGCAGCTTGACTGGGAGCACCGGGGAGCTGTTTTTT. Protein sequence: CASSLTGSTGELFF. V usage is TRBV5-1 and J usage is TRBJ2-2; D perhaps matches TRBD2 (5 bases). The CDR3 contains 14 residues. V lost 1 base and J lost 4, with 8 bases in between. Germline values: CDR1 SGHRS, CDR2 YFSETQ.